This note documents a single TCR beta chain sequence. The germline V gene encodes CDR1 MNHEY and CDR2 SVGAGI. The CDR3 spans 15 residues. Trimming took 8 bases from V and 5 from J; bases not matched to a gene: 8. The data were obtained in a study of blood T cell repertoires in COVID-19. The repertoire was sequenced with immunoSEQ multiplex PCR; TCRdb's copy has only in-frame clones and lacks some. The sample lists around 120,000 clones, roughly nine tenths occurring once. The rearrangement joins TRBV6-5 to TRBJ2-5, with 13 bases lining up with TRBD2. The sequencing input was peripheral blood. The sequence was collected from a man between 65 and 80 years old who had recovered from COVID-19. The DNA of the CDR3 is TGTGCCAGCCGGCGACTAGCGGGAGGTTTTGAGACCCAGTACTTC. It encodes CASRRLAGGFETQYF.